The clone carrying this T cell receptor (beta chain) was detected many times. The antigen is unknown. This CDR3 spans 13 amino acids. V lost 3 bases and J 0 bases, leaving 5 bases between the germline ends. Germline CDR1 reads SEHNR; CDR2 reads FQNEAQ (reference sequence). TCRdb re-derived calls from the reads in MiXCR, one entry per CDR3 protein. The profile shows about 460,000 distinct CDR3 sequences, 11% of them singletons. This entry belongs to a study of T cell repertoires in cytomegalovirus infection. The overall study: Evidence of both CMV infection and a matching HLA type came from public TCR beta signatures. Findings and limits, study-wide: Summed public TCR beta family frequency identified CMV carriers bearing the relevant HLA. CMV-specific TCR beta clonotypes restricted by HLA-C dominated the ex vivo response.

J is TRBJ1-2 and V is TRBV7-9; no clear D gene. Sequenced sample: PBMCs. The receptor comes from a human donor in good health (CMV status not recorded). Some clones in this sample may be carry-over from other donors' samples. CDR3 region: CASSLVANYGYTF. The CDR3, as DNA: TGTGCCAGCAGCTTGGTGGCTAACTATGGCTACACCTTC.